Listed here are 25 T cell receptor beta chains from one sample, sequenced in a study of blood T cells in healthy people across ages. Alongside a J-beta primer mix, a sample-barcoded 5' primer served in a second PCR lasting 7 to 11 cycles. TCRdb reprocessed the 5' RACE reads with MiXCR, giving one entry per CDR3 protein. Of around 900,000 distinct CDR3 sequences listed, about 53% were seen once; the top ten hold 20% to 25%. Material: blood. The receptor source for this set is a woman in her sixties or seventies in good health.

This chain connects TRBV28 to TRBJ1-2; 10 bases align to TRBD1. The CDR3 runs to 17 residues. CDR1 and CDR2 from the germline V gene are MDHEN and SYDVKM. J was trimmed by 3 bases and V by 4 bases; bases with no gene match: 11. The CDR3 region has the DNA TGTGCCAGCAGTTCTCCGACAGGGGGCAAGCTCCACTATGGCTACACCTTC. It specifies CASSSPTGGKLHYGYTF.

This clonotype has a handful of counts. The CDR3 DNA sequence: TGTGCCTGGAGACCCTACCGAGGGAGGCAGTTCTTC. Its protein product is CAWRPYRGRQFF. The chain employs TRBV30 and TRBJ2-1, with a possible D match to TRBD2 (5 bases). From germline, CDR1 is GTSNPN and CDR2 SVGIG (reference sequence). The CDR3 length is 12 residues. V was shortened by 3 bases and J by 12 bases, with 15 bases between the two germline ends.

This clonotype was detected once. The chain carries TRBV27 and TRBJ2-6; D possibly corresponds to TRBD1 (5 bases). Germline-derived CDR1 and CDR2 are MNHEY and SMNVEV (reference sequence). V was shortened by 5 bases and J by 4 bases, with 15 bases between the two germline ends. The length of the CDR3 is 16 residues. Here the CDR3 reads CASSPRTRLGANVLTF. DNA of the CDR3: TGTGCCAGCAGTCCTCGGACACGCCTCGGGGCCAACGTCCTGACTTTC.

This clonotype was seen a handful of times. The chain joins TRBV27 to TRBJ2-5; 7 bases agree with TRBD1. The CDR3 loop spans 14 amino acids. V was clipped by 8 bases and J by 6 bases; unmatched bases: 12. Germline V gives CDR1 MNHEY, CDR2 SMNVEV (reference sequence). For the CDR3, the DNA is TGTGCCAGCGGACGAGGGACAGCCATAAAGACCCAGTACTTC. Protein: CASGRGTAIKTQYF.

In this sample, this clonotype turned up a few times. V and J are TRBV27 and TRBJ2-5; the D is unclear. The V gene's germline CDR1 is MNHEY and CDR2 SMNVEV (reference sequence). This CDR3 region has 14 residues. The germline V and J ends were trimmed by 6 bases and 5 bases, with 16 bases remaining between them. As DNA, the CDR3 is TGTGCCAGCAGACCGGGCTCCCGCGAGGAGACCCAGTACTTC. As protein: CASRPGSREETQYF.

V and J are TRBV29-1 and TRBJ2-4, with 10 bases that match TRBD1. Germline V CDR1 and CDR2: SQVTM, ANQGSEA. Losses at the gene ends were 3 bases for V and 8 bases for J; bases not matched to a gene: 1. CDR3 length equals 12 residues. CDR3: CSVEGTGDIQYF. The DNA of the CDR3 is TGCAGCGTTGAGGGGACAGGGGACATTCAGTACTTC.

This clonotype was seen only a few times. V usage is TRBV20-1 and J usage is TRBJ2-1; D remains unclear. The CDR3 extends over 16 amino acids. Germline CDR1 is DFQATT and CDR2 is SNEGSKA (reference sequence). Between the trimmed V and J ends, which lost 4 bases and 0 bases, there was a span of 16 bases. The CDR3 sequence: CSATRVGQSSYNEQFF. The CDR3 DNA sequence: TGCAGTGCTACGAGAGTCGGGCAGAGCTCCTACAATGAGCAGTTCTTC.

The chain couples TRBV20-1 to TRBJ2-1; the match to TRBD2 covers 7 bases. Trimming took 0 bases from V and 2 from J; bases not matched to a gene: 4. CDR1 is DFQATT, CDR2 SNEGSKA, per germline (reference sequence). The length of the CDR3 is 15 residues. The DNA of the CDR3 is TGCAGTGCTAGAGACACTAGCGACCCCTACAATGAGCAGTTCTTC. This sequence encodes CSARDTSDPYNEQFF.

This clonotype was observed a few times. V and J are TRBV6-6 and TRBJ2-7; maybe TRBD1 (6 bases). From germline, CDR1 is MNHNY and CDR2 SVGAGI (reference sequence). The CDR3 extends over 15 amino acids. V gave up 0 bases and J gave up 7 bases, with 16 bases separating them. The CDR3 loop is CASSYSREGGSEQYF. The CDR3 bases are TGTGCCAGCAGTTACTCGAGGGAAGGGGGTTCTGAGCAGTACTTC.

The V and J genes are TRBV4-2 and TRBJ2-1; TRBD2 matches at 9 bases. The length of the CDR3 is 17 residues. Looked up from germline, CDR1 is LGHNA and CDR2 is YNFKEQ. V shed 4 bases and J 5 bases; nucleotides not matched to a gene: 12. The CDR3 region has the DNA TGTGCCAGCAGCCGATTCCAAGGGGCTAGCGGGAACAATGAGCAGTTCTTC. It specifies CASSRFQGASGNNEQFF.

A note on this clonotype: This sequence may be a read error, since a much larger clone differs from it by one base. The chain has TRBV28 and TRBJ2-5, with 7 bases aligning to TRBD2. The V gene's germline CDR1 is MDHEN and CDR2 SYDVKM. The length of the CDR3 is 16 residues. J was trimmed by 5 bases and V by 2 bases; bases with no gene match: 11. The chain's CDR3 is CASSLPRTRGMETQYF. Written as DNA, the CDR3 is TGTGCCAGCAGTTTACCACGGACTAGAGGGATGGAGACCCAGTACTTC.

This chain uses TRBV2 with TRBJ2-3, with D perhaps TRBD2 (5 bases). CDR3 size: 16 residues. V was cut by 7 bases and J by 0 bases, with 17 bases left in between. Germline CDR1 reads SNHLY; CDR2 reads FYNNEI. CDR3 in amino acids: CASKEEGLTSTDTQYF. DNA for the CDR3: TGTGCCAGCAAAGAAGAGGGCTTGACTAGCACAGATACGCAGTATTTT.

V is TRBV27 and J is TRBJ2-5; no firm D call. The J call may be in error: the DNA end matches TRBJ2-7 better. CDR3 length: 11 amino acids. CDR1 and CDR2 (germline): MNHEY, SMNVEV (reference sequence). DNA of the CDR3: TGTGCCAGCACCCTGGGCGCCGAGCAGTACTTC. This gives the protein CASTLGAEQYF.

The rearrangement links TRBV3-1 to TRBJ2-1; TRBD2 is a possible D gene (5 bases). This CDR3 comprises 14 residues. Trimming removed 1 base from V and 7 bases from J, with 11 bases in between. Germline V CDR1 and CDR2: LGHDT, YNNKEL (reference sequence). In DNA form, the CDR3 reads TGTGCCAGCAGCCAAGGAGGCGGGTGGAATGAGCAGTTCTTC. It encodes CASSQGGGWNEQFF.

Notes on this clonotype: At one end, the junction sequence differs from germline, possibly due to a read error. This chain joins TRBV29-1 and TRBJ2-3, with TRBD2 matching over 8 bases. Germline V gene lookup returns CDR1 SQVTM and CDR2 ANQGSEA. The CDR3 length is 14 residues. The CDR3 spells CSVIGRAITDTQYF. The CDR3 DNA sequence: TGCAGCGTCATCGGGAGGGCCATCACAGACACGCAGTATTTT.

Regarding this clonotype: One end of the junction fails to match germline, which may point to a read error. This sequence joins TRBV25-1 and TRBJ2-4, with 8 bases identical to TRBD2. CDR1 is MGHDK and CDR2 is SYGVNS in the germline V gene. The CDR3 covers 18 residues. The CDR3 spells CASSVSGRGPVAKNIQNF. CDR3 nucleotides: TGTGCCAGCAGTGTATCCGGGAGGGGTCCCGTAGCCAAAAACATTCAGAACTTC.

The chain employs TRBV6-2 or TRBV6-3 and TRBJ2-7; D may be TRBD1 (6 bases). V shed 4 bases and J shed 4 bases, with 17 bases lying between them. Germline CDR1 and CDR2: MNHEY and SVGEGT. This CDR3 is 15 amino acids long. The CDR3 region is CASSSRGPAVYEQYF. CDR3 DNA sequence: TGTGCCAGCAGTTCCAGGGGCCCGGCAGTGTACGAGCAGTACTTC.

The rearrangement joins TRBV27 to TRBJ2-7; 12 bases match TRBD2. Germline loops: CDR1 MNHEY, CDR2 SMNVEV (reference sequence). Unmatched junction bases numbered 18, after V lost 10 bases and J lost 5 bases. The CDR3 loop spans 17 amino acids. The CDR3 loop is CATKLAGGKRSKNEQYF. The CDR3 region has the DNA TGTGCCACCAAACTAGCGGGAGGAAAGCGAAGCAAAAACGAGCAGTACTTC.

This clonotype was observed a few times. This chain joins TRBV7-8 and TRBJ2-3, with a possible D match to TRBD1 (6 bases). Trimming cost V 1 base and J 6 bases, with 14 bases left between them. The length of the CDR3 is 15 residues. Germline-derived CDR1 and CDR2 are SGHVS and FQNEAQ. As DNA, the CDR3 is TGTGCCAGCAGCTTAGTGCAGGGGCGCGGCGATACGCAGTATTTT. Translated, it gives CASSLVQGRGDTQYF.

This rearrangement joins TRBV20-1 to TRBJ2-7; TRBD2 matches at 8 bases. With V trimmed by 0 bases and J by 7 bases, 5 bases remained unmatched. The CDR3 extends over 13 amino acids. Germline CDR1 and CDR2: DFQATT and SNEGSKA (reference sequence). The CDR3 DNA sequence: TGCAGTGCTAGAGATAGCGGGATATGGGAGCAGTACTTC. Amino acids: CSARDSGIWEQYF.

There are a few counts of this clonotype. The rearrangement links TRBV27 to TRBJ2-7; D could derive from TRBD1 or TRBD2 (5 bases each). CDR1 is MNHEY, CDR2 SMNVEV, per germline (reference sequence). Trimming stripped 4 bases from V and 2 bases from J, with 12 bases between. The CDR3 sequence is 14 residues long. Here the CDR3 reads CASSSGTEAYEQYF. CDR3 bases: TGTGCCAGCAGTTCCGGGACGGAGGCCTACGAGCAGTACTTC.

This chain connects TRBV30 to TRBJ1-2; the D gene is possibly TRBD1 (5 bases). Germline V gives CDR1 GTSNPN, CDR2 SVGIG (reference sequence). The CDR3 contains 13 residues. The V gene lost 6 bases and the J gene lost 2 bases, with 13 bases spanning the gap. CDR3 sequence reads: CACPRDVNYGYTF. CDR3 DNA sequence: TGTGCCTGCCCCAGGGACGTAAACTATGGCTACACCTTC.

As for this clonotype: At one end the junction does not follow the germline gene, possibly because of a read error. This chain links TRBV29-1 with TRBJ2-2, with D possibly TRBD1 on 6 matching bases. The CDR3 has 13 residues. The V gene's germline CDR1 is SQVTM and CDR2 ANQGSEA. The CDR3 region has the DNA TGCGGCGTTGATAGGGGGTCCCCCGGGGAGCTGTTTTTT. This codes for CGVDRGSPGELFF.

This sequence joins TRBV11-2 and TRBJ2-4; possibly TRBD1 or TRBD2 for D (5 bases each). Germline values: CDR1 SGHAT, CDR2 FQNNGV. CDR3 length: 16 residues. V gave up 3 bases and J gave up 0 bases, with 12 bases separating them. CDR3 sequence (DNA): TGTGCCAGCAGCTTTTCCGGGGCGAGAGCCAAAAACATTCAGTACTTC. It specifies CASSFSGARAKNIQYF. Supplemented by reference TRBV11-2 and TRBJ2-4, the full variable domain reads EAGVAQSPRYKIIEKRQSVAFWCNPISGHATLYWYQQILGQGPKLLIQFQNNGVVDDSQLPKDRFSAERLKGVDSTLKIQPAKLEDSAVYLCASSFSGARAKNIQYFGAGTRLSVL.

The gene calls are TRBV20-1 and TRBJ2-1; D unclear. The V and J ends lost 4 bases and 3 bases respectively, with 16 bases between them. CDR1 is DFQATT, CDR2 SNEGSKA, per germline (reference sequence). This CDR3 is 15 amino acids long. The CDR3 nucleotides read TGCAGTGCTAATCATGCAGCCCCCTACTACAATGAGCAGTTCTTC. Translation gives CSANHAAPYYNEQFF.